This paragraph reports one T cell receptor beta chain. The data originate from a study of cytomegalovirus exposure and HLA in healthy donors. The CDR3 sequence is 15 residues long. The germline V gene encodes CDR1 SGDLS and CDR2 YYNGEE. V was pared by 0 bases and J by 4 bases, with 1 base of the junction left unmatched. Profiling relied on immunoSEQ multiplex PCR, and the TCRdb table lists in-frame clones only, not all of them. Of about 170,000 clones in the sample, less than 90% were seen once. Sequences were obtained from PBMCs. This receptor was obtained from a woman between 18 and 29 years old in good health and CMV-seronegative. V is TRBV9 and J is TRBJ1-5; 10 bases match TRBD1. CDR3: CASSVGGQGNQPQHF. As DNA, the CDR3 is TGTGCCAGCAGCGTAGGGGGACAGGGGAATCAGCCCCAGCATTTT.